This TCR beta chain was found in a study of T-cell memory formation after mild COVID-19. 5'RACE with constant-segment primers built TCRalpha and TCRbeta cDNA libraries with UMIs. Each CDR3 protein gets one entry after TCRdb re-called the 5' RACE reads with MiXCR. The sample includes about 320,000 distinct CDR3 sequences, roughly an eighth of them seen just once. Study-wide results and limits: Within pre-infection memory, some responding clones were found, suggesting cross-reactive memory joined. Chiefly within CM and EM were the contracting CD4+ clones; CD8+ ones were within EMRA.

Concerning this clonotype: Its specificity is not known. A much larger clone lies one base from this, so it may be a read error. Here the CDR3 omits its conserved ending phenylalanine or tryptophan, so a read error is the likely source.

CDR1 and CDR2 from the germline V gene are SGHVS and FNYEAQ. The J segment lost 6 bases and the V segment lost 1 base, leaving 3 bases of the junction unmatched. This CDR3 is built from 15 residues. The receptor was derived from a man between 18 and 35 years old who had mild COVID-19 (a few samples of this study predate the infection). Cell type and time point are not known. Sequencing input: PBMCs or a T cell subset sorted from them (not recorded which). The chain employs TRBV7-6 and TRBJ2-1, with 10 positions matching TRBD2. CDR3 DNA sequence: TGTGCCAGCAGCTTAGGAGCGGGGGGGCCCAATGAGCAGTTCTCC. Translated: CASSLGAGGPNEQFS.